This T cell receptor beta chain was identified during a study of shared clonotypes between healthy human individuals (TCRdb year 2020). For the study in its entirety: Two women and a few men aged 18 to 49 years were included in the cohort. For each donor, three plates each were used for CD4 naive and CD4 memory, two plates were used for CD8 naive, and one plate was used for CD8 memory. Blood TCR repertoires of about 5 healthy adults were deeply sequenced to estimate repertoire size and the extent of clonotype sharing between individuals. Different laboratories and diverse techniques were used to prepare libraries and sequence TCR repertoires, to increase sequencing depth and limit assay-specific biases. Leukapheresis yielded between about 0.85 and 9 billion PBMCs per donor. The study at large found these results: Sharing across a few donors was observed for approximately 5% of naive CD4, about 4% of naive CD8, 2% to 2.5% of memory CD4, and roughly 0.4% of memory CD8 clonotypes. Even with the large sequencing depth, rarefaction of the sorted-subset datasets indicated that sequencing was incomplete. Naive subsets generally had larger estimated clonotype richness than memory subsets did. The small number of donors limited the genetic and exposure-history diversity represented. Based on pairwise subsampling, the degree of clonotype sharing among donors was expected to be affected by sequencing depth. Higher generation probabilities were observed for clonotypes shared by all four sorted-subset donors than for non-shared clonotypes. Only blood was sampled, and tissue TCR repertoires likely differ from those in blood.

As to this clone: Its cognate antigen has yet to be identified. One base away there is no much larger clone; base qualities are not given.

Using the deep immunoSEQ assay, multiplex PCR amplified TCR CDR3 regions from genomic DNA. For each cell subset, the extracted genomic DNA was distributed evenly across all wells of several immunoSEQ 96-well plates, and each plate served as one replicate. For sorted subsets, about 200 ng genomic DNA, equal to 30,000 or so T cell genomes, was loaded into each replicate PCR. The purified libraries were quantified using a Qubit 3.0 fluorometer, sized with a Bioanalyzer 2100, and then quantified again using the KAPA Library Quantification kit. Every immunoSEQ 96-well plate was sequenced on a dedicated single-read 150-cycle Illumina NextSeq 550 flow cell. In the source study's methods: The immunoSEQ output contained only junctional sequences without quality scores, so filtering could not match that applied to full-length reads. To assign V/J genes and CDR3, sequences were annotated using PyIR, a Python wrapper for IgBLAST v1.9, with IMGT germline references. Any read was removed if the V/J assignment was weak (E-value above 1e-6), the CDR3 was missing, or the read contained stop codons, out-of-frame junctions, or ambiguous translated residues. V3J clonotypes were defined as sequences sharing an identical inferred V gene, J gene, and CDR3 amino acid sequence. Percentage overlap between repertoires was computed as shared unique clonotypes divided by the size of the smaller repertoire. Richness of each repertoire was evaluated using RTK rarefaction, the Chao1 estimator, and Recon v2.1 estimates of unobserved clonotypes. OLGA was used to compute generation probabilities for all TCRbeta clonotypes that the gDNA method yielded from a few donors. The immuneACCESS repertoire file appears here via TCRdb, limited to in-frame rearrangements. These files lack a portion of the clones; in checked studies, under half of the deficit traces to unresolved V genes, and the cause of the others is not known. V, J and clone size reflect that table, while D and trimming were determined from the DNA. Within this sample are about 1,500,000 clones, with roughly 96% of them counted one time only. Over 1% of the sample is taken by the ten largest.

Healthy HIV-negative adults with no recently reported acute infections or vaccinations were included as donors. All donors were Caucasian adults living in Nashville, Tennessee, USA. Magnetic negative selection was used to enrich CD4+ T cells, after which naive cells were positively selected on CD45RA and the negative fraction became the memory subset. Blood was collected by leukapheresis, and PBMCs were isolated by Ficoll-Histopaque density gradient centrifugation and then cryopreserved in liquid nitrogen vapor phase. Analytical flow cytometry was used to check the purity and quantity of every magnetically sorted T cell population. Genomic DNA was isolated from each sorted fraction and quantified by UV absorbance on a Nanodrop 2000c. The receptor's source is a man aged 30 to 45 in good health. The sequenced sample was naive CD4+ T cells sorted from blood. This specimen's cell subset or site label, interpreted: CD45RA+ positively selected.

DNA sequence: TGTGCCAGTAGTATAGATCGATCGGCCCAGGGCAAAAATCAGCCCCAGCATTTT. Its protein reads: CASSIDRSAQGKNQPQHF. The chain is encoded by TRBV19 joined to TRBJ1-5; TRBD1 is a possible D gene, resting on 5 matching bases. From the cysteine through the phenylalanine, the CDR3 covers 18 amino acids. CDR3 DNA only is kept here, 54 bases in frame from base 1. The junction shows trimming of 0 bases on V and 4 bases on J, plus 19 bases between the germline ends. The germline V gene (reference sequence) provides CDR1 LNHDA and CDR2 SQIVND.